The 15 T cell receptor beta chains below come from one sample, sequenced in a study of T cells in Graves' hyperthyroidism and ophthalmopathy (dated by TCRdb to 2018 to 2020). Library creation used multiplex PCR. The run used an Illumina HiSeq 2000. The TCR beta CDR3 regions were amplified from RNA transcripts. For the first round of RT-PCR on the TCR CDR3, the HTBI primer set was used together with the Qiagen OneStep RT-PCR kit. TCRdb took the public reads, trimmed them with fastp at Q25, ran MiXCR for clone calling and kept in-frame beta chains. Identical CDR3 protein sequences are pooled into one entry, listed with their most common genes and DNA. The sample table contains approximately 590,000 distinct CDR3 sequences; only one count was recorded for 15% to 19% of them. Clones ranked in the top ten supply around 7.5% of the sample. Specimen: blood. These receptors were taken from a woman aged 25 to 39 with Graves' hyperthyroidism.

At least ten counts were recorded for this clonotype. The chain couples TRBV18 to TRBJ2-2; TRBD1 aligns across 7 bases. V was clipped by 0 bases and J by 9 bases; unmatched bases: 4. Germline lookup yields CDR1 KGHSH and CDR2 LQKENI. The length of the CDR3 is 14 residues. CDR3 DNA: TGTGCCAGCTCACCACCCGACAGGGCCCGGGAGCTGTTTTTT. Amino acids: CASSPPDRARELFF.

This clonotype was picked up many times. The chain uses TRBV7-2 and TRBJ2-3; D unclear. Trimming left V 1 base short and J 1 base short, with 6 bases between. Germline V lookup: CDR1 SGHTA, CDR2 FQGNSA. The CDR3 covers 14 residues. CDR3 bases: TGTGCCAGCAGCTTAGTTTTCGGCACAGATACGCAGTATTTT. It codes for CASSLVFGTDTQYF.

This clonotype appeared a few times. The rearrangement links TRBV18 to TRBJ1-1; D might be TRBD1 (5 bases). Germline lookup yields CDR1 KGHSH and CDR2 LQKENI. The CDR3 has 17 amino acids. The V gene lost 5 bases and the J gene lost 0 bases, with 19 bases spanning the gap. Here the CDR3 DNA reads TGTGCCAGCTCATCTGGACTGAGGGGACCCATGAACACTGAAGCTTTCTTT. Translated, it gives CASSSGLRGPMNTEAFF.

There are many counts of this clonotype. The CDR3 DNA follows: TGTGCCAGCAGATTCGGCGGGGACGAGCAGTACTTC. Translating it yields CASRFGGDEQYF. This chain uses TRBV6-2 or TRBV6-3 with TRBJ2-7; tentatively, D is TRBD2 (6 bases). V was trimmed by 6 bases and J by 5 bases, leaving 11 bases between them. Germline values: CDR1 MNHEY, CDR2 SVGEGT. This CDR3 spans 12 amino acids.

This clonotype was seen ten or more times. This chain links TRBV5-1 with TRBJ2-2; 7 bases are a match to TRBD1. Germline V gene data show CDR1 as SGHRS and CDR2 as YFSETQ. With V trimmed by 4 bases and J by 5 bases, 5 bases remained unmatched. CDR3 length: 14 amino acids. The CDR3 coding sequence is TGCGCCAGCAGCAGGGACAGACCTACCGGGGAGCTGTTTTTT. Translating it yields CASSRDRPTGELFF.

This clonotype was seen repeatedly, ten times or more. This rearrangement joins TRBV7-3 to TRBJ2-1, with 8 bases matching TRBD1. The trim removed 3 bases at V and 9 bases at J, leaving 10 bases unmatched. This CDR3 has 15 amino acids. Germline assignment: CDR1 SGHTA and CDR2 FQGTGA. CDR3 loop: CASSLAGTGNGEQFF. CDR3 DNA: TGTGCCAGCAGCTTGGCCGGGACAGGTAACGGTGAGCAGTTCTTC. Looking up the rest from reference TRBV7-3 and TRBJ2-1 gives the full variable domain: GAGVSQTPSNKVTEKGKYVELRCDPISGHTALYWYRQSLGQGPEFLIYFQGTGAADDSGLPNDRFFAVRPEGSVSTLKIQRTERGDSAVYLCASSLAGTGNGEQFFGPGTRLTVL.

This clonotype was detected a few times. The chain is built from TRBV19 and TRBJ2-3, with no clear D. This CDR3 comprises 15 residues. V lost 1 base and J lost 2, with 10 bases in between. Germline V gives CDR1 LNHDA, CDR2 SQIVND (reference sequence). The CDR3 is CASSIAGFYTDTQYF. The CDR3 region has the DNA TGTGCCAGTAGTATAGCGGGCTTTTACACAGATACGCAGTATTTT.

Details on this clonotype: A much larger clone sits a single nucleotide away, making a read error possible. The chain combines TRBV27 with TRBJ2-1; D assignment may be TRBD1 or TRBD2 (6 bases each). Trimming took off 5 bases at V and 6 bases at J, with 17 bases between the two ends. The CDR3 extends over 15 amino acids. Germline V gives CDR1 MNHEY, CDR2 SMNVEV (reference sequence). CDR3 sequence (DNA): TGTGCCAGCAGTCCGCGGGACACTACCTGCAATGAGCAGTTCTTC. Its protein is CASSPRDTTCNEQFF.

In its sample, this clonotype was seen many times. The chain carries TRBV20-1 and TRBJ2-7; D gene unclear. CDR3 length: 10 amino acids. V was cut by 3 bases and J by 5 bases, with 5 bases left in between. Germline V gives CDR1 DFQATT, CDR2 SNEGSKA (reference sequence). DNA for the CDR3: TGCAGTGCTAGCGGCGACGAGCAGTACTTC. It codes for CSASGDEQYF.

The V gene is TRBV2, the J gene TRBJ2-1, with a possible D match to TRBD2 (6 bases). Trimming cost V 7 bases and J 2 bases, with 21 bases left between them. The CDR3 has 17 amino acids. Per germline, CDR1 SNHLY and CDR2 FYNNEI. In nucleotides, the CDR3 is TGTGCCAGCATTCGCGGGCACCTGGGACTCCCCTACAATGAGCAGTTCTTC. Translated: CASIRGHLGLPYNEQFF.

This clonotype was counted ten times or more. The chain joins TRBV20-1 to TRBJ1-1, with a weak D call TRBD1 (6 bases). Trimming removed 1 base from V and 3 bases from J, with 12 bases in between. The length of the CDR3 is 14 residues. CDR1 and CDR2 from the germline V gene are DFQATT and SNEGSKA (reference sequence). CDR3 coding DNA: TGCAGTGCTAGAGTTGAAGGGGGGTACACTGAAGCTTTCTTT. Residues: CSARVEGGYTEAFF.

V is TRBV30 and J is TRBJ1-4; the match to TRBD1 covers 8 bases. This CDR3 is 14 amino acids long. The ends lost 4 bases at V and 0 bases at J; junction bases unmatched: 1. CDR1 and CDR2 from the germline V gene are GTSNPN and SVGIG (reference sequence). This CDR3 reads CAWTQGATNEKLFF. DNA of the CDR3: TGTGCCTGGACACAGGGGGCAACTAATGAAAAACTGTTTTTT.

This clonotype has a count of ten or more. The chain joins TRBV7-3 to TRBJ2-7, with a tentative D call TRBD1 (5 bases). The CDR3 has 15 residues. The germline CDR1 and CDR2 sequences are SGHTA and FQGTGA. Trimming left V 0 bases short and J 0 bases short, with 9 bases between. The CDR3 region has the DNA TGTGCCAGCAGCTTAACGGCAGGGTACTCCTACGAGCAGTACTTC. It yields the protein CASSLTAGYSYEQYF.

This clonotype showed up just a few times. The chain uses TRBV10-3 and TRBJ2-2; maybe TRBD1 (6 bases). The CDR3 contains 16 residues. Trimming pared 2 bases from V and 3 bases from J, leaving 13 bases between. The germline V gene encodes CDR1 ENHRY and CDR2 SYGVKD. CDR3 sequence reads: CAISEVRDTYTGELFF. The CDR3 DNA sequence: TGTGCCATCAGTGAGGTTCGGGACACCTACACCGGGGAGCTGTTTTTT.

The V call is TRBV27, the J call TRBJ2-1, with D possibly being TRBD2 (5 bases). V was shortened by 3 bases and J by 3 bases, with 15 bases between the two germline ends. This CDR3 has 16 amino acids. Per the germline V gene, CDR1 is MNHEY and CDR2 is SMNVEV (reference sequence). The CDR3 loop is CASSFSTRVIYNEQFF. Written as DNA, the CDR3 is TGTGCCAGCAGTTTCAGCACTAGAGTTATCTACAATGAGCAGTTCTTC.